This TCR beta chain derives from a study of T cells in Graves' hyperthyroidism and ophthalmopathy (dated by TCRdb to about 2019). Concerning the study at large: Peripheral blood was collected at initial diagnosis, before any treatment. To identify TCR V-J signatures that set the groups apart, the researchers used a discovery cohort of 100 patients, made up of under 45 with Graves' ophthalmopathy and about 60 with stable Graves' hyperthyroidism. An independent validation cohort of under 20 hyperthyroidism patients and approximately 16 patients who later progressed to ophthalmopathy tested prospective prediction of ophthalmopathy. The 100 or so discovery patients were randomly divided into training and test sets at a 7:3 ratio. In about six Graves' hyperthyroidism patients, the study also compared T-cell repertoires from thyroid tissue with T-cell repertoires from blood. After sampling, hyperthyroidism patients received methimazole starting at 30 mg daily, and ophthalmopathy patients received high-dose intravenous methylprednisolone. According to the paper, TCR Vbeta CDR3 sequencing was carried out on 135 peripheral blood samples, which came from about 45 ophthalmopathy, around 74 hyperthyroidism and roughly 17 progressor patients.

From its cysteine to its phenylalanine, the CDR3 spans 14 amino acids. The retained sequence is limited to the CDR3, 42 bases, with the frame set at the first base. Trimming takes 3 bases from V and 2 bases from J, and the germline ends sit 8 bases apart. Reading the germline V gene gives CDR1 MDHEN and CDR2 SYDVKM. TCR beta CDR3 regions were amplified from RNA transcripts. For the first round of RT-PCR on the TCR CDR3, the HTBI primer set was used together with the Qiagen OneStep RT-PCR kit. The libraries were constructed in a second round of multiplex PCR and then size-selected and purified. The libraries were sequenced on an Illumina HiSeq2000 using paired-end 100 bp reads. Per the source publication's procedure: SOAPnuke was used to process the raw data, with reads discarded if the reads contained adapters or uncalled bases, had a mean Phred below 15, or lacked an exact constant-primer or identifier match. High-quality paired reads were merged using COPE v1.2.5, and each unique nucleotide sequence was defined as a clonotype. MiTCR v1.1 was used to align the clonotypes against IMGT TRBV, TRBD and TRBJ reference segments. The analysis was restricted to V-J combinations with a frequency above 0.0001, which together covered 99.2% of the repertoires. The TCS score was defined as the ratio of F50 (clonal expansion) to E x V (chaos), calculated using BLOSUM62-based TCRdist between CDR3 peptides within each V-J. Welch's t-statistics and random forest reduced 500 to 550 V-J features to 13, which were used in a naive Bayes classifier (R e1071). TCRdb itself trimmed the public reads at Q25 with fastp, ran MiXCR and retained productive beta chains. Each record represents a unique CDR3 protein, reported with the most common genes and DNA among its rows. TCRdb, not the authors, supplied the V and J calls. In all, the sample holds around 620,000 distinct CDR3 sequences, and around 15% of those were seen once. 3% to 4% of the sample rests with the top ten.

Stable Graves' hyperthyroidism was defined as the absence of progression to ophthalmopathy over 18 months of follow-up. Hyperthyroidism patients were newly diagnosed, had a disease duration of under 2 months, and were aged 18 to 65 years. The study excluded patients with uncontrolled infections, other autoimmune diseases, pregnancy or lactation. Diagnoses relied on clinical symptoms, serum thyroxine and TRAb, thyroid ultrasound and orbital computed tomography. PBMCs were isolated from 7.5 to 10 ml of fresh peripheral blood by Ficoll-Paque density gradient centrifugation. Trizol reagent was used to extract total RNA, and RNA quality was then checked on an Agilent 2100 Bioanalyzer. This clonotype has ten or more counts. There is no known antigen for this receptor. No much larger clonotype is one base removed from it; base qualities were not supplied. Results and caveats for the whole study, not just this receptor: In cross-validation, a model built on a 13 V-J signature told ophthalmopathy apart from stable hyperthyroidism with less than 90% sensitivity and approximately 81% specificity, and in testing the same model reached 80%/75%. No statistical method was used to set the sample size in advance, and investigators knew the group allocation. In validation, the model predicted progression to ophthalmopathy with roughly 70% sensitivity and less than 75% specificity, a median of approximately 6.5 months before onset. Blood samples also contained most of the expanded thyroid clonotypes (frequency above 0.001), which suggests that blood repertoires may reflect thyroid immune responses.

The rearranged segments are TRBV28 and TRBJ1-5; no D gene is confidently identified. The specimen sequenced was blood. The receptor was isolated from a woman under 40 with Graves' hyperthyroidism. Here the CDR3 is given as CASSLGHRNQPQHF. The nucleotides are TGTGCCAGCAGTTTGGGTCATCGCAATCAGCCCCAGCATTTT.